The clone carrying this T cell receptor beta chain has only a few counts. Its antigen remains unknown. Constant-segment-primed 5'RACE gave TCR alpha and TCR beta cDNA libraries with sample barcodes and UMIs. MiXCR, run by TCRdb on the 5' RACE reads, gives a single entry per CDR3 protein. The sample has around 200,000 distinct CDR3 sequences, 27% seen once. This CDR3 comprises 14 residues. Germline V CDR1 and CDR2: SGHDN, FVKESK. Trimming took 1 base from V and 0 from J, leaving 6 bases between them. This specimen comes from a study of T-cell memory formation after mild COVID-19. Study-wide context: TCR clusters were largely donor specific. Study-wide results and limits: Clones shrinking between day 15 and 85 showed a balanced CD4/CD8 split, and those that grew later tilted toward CD4+. The study found contracting CD4+ clones mainly in CM and EM and contracting CD8+ clones in EMRA.

The V call is TRBV14, the J call TRBJ2-5; D is unclear. Sequencing was carried out using PBMCs or a T cell subset sorted from them (not recorded which). The sequence was obtained from an adult woman who had mild COVID-19 (a few samples of this study predate the infection). Cell type and time point are not known. CDR3 residues: CASSQGGNQETQYF. CDR3 sequence (DNA): TGTGCCAGCAGCCAAGGAGGAAACCAAGAGACCCAGTACTTC.